This paragraph reports one TCR beta chain. The antigen remains undetermined. Treatment reported: over 15 received Ad26.COV2.S at low or high dose, single or two shots; about 5 received placebo; per-sample allocation not given. Samples analyzed were those drawn on day 63 after the first vaccine or placebo injection. An Ad26 vector was used to express Wuhan-strain SARS-CoV-2 spike as the vaccine. The record originates from a study of Ad26.COV2.S vaccination and SARS-CoV-2 variants. Only in-frame clones appear in the TCRdb table, and some are missing; sequencing was by immunoSEQ multiplex PCR. This table holds about 460,000 clones, 89% found once. Study-wide results and caveats: Estimates derived from TCR breadth and depth analyses may have underestimated total T cell responses. Non-spike TCR breadth was similar in vaccine and placebo recipients. Vaccinees showed greater spike-specific TCR breadth than placebo recipients.

Germline values: CDR1 LGHDT, CDR2 YNNKEL (reference sequence). The CDR3 has 15 residues. V gave up 4 bases and J gave up 4 bases; unmatched junction bases: 8. The chain has TRBV3-1 (or the pseudogene TRBV3-2) and TRBJ2-7; 9 bases are a match to TRBD1. This sequence was found in a person between 18 and 65 years old who received the Ad26.COV2.S COVID-19 vaccine or a placebo. Sequenced here: peripheral blood, sampled in a trial of Ad26.COV2.S vaccine versus placebo. The CDR3 reads CASSRTGQGAYEQYF. CDR3 in DNA: TGTGCCAGCAGCCGCACGGGACAGGGAGCTTACGAGCAGTACTTC.